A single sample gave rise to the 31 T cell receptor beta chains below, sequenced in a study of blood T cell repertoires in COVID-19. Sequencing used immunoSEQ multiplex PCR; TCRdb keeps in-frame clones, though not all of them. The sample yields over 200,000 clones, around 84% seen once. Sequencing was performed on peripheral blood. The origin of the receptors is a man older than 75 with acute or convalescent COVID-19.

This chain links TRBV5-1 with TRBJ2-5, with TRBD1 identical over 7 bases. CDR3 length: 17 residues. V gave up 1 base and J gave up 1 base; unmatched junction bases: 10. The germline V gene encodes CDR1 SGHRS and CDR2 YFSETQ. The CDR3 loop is CASSLSSGQRIQETQYF. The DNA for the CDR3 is TGCGCCAGCAGCTTGTCTTCGGGACAGCGGATCCAAGAGACCCAGTACTTC. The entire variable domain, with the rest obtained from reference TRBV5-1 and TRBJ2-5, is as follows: KAGVTQTPRYLIKTRGQQVTLSCSPISGHRSVSWYQQTPGQGLQFLFEYFSETQRNKGNFPGRFSGRQFSNSRSEMNVSTLELGDSALYLCASSLSSGQRIQETQYFGPGTRLLVL.

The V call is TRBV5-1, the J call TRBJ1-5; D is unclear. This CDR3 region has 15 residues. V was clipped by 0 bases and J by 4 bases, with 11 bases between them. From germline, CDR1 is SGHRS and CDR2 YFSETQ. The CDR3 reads CASSLDNYPNQPQHF. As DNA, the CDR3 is TGCGCCAGCAGCTTGGACAACTATCCTAATCAGCCCCAGCATTTT.

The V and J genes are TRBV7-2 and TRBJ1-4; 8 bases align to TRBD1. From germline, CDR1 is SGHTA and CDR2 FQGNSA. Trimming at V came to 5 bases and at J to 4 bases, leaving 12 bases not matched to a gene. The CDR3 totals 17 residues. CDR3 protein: CASSREGTGYFNEKLFF. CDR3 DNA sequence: TGTGCCAGCAGCCGGGAAGGGACAGGATACTTTAATGAAAAACTGTTTTTT.

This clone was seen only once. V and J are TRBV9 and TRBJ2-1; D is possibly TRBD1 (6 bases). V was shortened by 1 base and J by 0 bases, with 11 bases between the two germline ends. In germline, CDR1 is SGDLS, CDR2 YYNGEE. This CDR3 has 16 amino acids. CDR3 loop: CASSVSTGNSYNEQFF. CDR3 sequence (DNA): TGTGCCAGCAGCGTATCTACAGGGAACTCCTACAATGAGCAGTTCTTC.

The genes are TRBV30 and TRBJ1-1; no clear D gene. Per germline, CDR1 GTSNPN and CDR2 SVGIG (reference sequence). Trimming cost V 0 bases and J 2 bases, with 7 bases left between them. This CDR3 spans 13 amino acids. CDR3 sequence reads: CAWSVWQNTEAFF. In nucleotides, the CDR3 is TGTGCCTGGAGTGTATGGCAAAACACTGAAGCTTTCTTT.

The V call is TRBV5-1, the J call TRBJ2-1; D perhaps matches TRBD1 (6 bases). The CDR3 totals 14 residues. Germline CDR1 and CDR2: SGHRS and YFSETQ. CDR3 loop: CASQQSGAYNEQFF. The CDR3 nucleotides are TGCGCTAGTCAGCAGTCAGGGGCTTACAATGAGCAGTTCTTC.

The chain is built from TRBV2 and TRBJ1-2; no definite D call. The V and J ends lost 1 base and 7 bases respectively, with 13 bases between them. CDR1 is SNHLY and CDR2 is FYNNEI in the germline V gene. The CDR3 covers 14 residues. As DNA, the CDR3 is TGTGCCAGCAGTGAAGACTTACTACTGGGTGGCTACACCTTC. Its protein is CASSEDLLLGGYTF. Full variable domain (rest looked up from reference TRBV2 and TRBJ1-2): EPEVTQTPSHQVTQMGQEVILRCVPISNHLYFYWYRQILGQKVEFLVSFYNNEISEKSEIFDDQFSVERPDGSNFTLKIRSTKLEDSAMYFCASSEDLLLGGYTFGSGTRLTVV.

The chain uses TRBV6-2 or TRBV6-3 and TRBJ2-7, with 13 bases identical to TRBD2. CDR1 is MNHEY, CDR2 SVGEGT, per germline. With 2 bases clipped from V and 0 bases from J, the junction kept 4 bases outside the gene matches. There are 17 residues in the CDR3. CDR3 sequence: CASSYLGLAGFSYEQYF. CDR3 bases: TGTGCCAGCAGTTACCTGGGACTAGCGGGGTTCTCCTACGAGCAGTACTTC.

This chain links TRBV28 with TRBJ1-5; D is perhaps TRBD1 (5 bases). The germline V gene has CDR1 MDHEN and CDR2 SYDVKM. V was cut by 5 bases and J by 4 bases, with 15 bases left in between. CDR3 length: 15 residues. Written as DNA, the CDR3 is TGTGCCAGCAGTGTTGGGGGGACGGGAAATCAGCCCCAGCATTTT. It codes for CASSVGGTGNQPQHF.

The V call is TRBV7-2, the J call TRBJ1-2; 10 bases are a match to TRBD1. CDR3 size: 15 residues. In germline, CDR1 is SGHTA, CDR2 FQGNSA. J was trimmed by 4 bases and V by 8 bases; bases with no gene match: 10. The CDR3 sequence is CASAEPGQGIYGYTF. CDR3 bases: TGTGCCAGCGCGGAACCGGGACAGGGGATCTATGGCTACACCTTC.

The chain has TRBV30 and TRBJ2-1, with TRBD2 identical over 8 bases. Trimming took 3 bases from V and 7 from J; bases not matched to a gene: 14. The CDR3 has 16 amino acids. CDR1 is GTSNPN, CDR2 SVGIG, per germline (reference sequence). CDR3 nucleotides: TGTGCCTGGAGCCCCCATAGCGGGATTTTTCGAAATGAGCAGTTCTTC. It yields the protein CAWSPHSGIFRNEQFF.

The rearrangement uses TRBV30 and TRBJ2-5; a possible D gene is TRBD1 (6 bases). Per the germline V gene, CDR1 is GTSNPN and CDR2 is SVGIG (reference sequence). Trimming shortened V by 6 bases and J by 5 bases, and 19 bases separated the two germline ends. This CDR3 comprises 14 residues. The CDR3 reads CACGAGGQGETQYF. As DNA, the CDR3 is TGTGCCTGCGGGGCCGGAGGCCAGGGGGAGACCCAGTACTTC.

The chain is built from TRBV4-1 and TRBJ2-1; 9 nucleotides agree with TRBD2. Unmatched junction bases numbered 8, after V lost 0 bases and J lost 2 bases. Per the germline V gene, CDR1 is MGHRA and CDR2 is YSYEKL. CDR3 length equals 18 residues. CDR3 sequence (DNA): TGCGCCAGCAGCCAAGAAGGTTTTGCGGGAGGGGCCTACAATGAGCAGTTCTTC. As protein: CASSQEGFAGGAYNEQFF.

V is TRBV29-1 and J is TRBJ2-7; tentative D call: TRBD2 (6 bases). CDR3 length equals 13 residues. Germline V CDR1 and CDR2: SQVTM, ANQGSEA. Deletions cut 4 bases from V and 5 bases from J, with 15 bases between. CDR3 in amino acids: CSVARRGFDEQYF. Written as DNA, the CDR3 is TGCAGCGTTGCCCGGCGGGGATTCGACGAGCAGTACTTC.

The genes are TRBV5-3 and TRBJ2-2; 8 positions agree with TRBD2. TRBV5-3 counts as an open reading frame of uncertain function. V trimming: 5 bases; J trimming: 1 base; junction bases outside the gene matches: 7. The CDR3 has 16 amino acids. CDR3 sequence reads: CARRGGTSGNTGELFF. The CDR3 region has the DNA TGTGCCAGAAGGGGAGGAACTAGCGGGAACACCGGGGAGCTGTTTTTT.

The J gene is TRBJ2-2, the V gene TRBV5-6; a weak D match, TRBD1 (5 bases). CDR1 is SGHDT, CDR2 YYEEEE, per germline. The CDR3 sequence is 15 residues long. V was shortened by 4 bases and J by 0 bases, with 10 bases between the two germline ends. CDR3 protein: CASSPDTANTGELFF. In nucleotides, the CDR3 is TGTGCCAGCAGCCCGGACACGGCGAACACCGGGGAGCTGTTTTTT.

CDR3 in DNA: TGTGCCAGCAGCCAAGACAGGACCGACCACTACACCTTC. This gives the protein CASSQDRTDHYTF. The chain employs TRBV5-6 and TRBJ1-2; maybe TRBD1 (6 bases). This CDR3 region has 13 residues. Germline V gives CDR1 SGHDT, CDR2 YYEEEE. The V end lost 4 bases, the J end lost 10 bases, and 17 bases lay between the germline ends.

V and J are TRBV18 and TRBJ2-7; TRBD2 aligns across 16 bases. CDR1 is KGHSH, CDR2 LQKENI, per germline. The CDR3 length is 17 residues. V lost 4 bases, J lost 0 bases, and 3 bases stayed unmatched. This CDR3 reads CASSRGLAGGPSYEQYF. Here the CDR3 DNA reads TGTGCCAGCTCACGGGGACTAGCGGGAGGGCCCTCCTACGAGCAGTACTTC.

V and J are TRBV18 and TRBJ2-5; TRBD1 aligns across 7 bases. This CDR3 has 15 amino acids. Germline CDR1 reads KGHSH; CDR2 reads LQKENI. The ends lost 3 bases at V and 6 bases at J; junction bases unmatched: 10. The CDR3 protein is CASSPGTESSQTQYF. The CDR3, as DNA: TGTGCCAGCTCACCCGGGACAGAATCTTCGCAGACCCAGTACTTC.

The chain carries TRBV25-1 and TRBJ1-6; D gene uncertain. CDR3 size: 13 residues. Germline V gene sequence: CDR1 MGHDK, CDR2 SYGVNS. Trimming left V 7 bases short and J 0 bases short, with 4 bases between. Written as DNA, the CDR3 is TGTGCCAGCATCGGCTCCTATAATTCACCCCTCCACTTT. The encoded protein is CASIGSYNSPLHF.

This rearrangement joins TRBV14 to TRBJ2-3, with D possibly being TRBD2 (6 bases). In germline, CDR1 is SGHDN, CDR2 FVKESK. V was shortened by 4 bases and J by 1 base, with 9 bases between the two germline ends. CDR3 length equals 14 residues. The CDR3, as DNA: TGTGCCAGCAGCCTCGGGGGAGGCACAGATACGCAGTATTTT. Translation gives CASSLGGGTDTQYF.

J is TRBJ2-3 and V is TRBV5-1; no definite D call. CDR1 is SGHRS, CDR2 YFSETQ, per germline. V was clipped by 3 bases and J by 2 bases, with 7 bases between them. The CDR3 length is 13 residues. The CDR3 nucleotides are TGCGCCAGCAGCTCCCTAAACACAGATACGCAGTATTTT. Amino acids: CASSSLNTDTQYF.

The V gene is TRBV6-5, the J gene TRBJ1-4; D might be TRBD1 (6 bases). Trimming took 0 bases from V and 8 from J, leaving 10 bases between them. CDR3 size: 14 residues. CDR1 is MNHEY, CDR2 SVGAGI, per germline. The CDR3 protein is CASSYSRTAEKLFF. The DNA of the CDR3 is TGTGCCAGCAGTTACTCTCGGACAGCAGAAAAACTGTTTTTT.

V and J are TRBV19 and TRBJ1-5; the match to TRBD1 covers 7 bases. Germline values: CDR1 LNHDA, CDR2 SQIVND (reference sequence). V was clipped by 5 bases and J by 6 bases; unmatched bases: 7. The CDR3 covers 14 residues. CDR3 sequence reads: CASSADRVGQPQHF. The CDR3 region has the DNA TGTGCCAGTAGTGCCGACAGGGTTGGTCAGCCCCAGCATTTT.

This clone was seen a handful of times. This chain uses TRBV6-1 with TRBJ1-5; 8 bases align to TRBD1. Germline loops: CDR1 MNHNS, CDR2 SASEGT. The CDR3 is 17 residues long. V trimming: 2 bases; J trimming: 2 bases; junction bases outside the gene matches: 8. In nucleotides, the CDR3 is TGTGCCAGCAGTGAAAGGACAGGGATATATGGCAATCAGCCCCAGCATTTT. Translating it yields CASSERTGIYGNQPQHF.

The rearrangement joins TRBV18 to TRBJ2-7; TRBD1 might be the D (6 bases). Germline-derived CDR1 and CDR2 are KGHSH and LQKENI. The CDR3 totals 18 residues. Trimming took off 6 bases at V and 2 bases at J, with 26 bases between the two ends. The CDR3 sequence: CASSPPSNPQGPAYEQYV. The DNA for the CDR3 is TGTGCCAGCTCCCCCCCCTCGAATCCCCAGGGGCCTGCCTACGAGCAGTACGTC.

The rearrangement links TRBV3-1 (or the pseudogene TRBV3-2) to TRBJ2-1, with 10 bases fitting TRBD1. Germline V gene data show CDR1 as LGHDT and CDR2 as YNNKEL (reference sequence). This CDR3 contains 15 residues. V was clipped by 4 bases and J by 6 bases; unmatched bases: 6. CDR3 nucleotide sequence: TGTGCCAGCAGCCTAGGGACAGGGGATCGCAATGAGCAGTTCTTC. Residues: CASSLGTGDRNEQFF.

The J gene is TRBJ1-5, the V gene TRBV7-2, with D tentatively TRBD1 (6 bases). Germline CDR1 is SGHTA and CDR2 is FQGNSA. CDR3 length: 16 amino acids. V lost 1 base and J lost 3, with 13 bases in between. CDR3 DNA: TGTGCCAGCAGCTTAGGAGGCAGGGGAACCAATCAGCCCCAGCATTTT. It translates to CASSLGGRGTNQPQHF. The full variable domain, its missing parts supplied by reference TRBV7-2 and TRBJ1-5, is GAGVSQSPSNKVTEKGKDVELRCDPISGHTALYWYRQSLGQGLEFLIYFQGNSAPDKSGLPSDRFSAERTGGSVSTLTIQRTQQEDSAVYLCASSLGGRGTNQPQHFGDGTRLSIL.

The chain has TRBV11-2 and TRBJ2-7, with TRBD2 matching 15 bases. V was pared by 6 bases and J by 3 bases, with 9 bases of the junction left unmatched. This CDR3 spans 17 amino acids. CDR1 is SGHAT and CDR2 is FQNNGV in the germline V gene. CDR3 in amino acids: CASRGLAGGGFDYEQYF. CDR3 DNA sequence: TGTGCCAGCAGAGGACTAGCGGGAGGGGGTTTTGACTACGAGCAGTACTTC.

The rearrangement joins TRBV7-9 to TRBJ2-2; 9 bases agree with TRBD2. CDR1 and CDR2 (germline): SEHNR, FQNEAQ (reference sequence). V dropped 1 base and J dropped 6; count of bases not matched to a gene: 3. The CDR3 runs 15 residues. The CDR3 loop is CASSLGLAAPGELFF. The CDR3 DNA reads TGTGCCAGCAGCTTAGGACTAGCGGCCCCCGGGGAGCTGTTTTTT.

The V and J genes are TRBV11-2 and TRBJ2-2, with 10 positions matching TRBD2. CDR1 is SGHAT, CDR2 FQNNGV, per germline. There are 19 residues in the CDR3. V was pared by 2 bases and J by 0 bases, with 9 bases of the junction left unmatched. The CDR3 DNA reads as TGTGCCAGCAGCTTAAGGGTTCAACTAGCGGGGACGAACACCGGGGAGCTGTTTTTT. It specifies CASSLRVQLAGTNTGELFF.